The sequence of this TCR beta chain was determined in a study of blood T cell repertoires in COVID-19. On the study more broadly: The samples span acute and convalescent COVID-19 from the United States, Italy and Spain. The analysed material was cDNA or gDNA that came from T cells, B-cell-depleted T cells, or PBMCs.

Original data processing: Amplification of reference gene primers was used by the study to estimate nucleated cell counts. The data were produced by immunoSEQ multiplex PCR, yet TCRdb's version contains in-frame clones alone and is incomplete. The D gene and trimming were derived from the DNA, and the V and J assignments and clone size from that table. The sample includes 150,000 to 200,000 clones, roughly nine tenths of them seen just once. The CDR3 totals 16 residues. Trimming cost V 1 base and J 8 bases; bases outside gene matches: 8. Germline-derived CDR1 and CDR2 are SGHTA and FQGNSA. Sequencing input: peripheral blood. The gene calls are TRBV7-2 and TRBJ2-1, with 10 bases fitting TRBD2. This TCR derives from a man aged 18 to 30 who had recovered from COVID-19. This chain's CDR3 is CASSLEASGRAHEQFF. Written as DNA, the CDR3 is TGTGCCAGCAGCTTAGAGGCCAGCGGGAGGGCCCATGAGCAGTTCTTC.